The sequence of this TCR beta chain was determined in a study of blood T cell repertoires in COVID-19. Study details: Some COVID-19 samples were acute and others convalescent; all came from the United States, Italy and Spain. Sources were T cells, B-cell-depleted T cells, or PBMCs; the material itself was cDNA or gDNA.

In the original processing: Reference gene primer amplification yielded estimated nucleated cell counts. Libraries were prepared by immunoSEQ multiplex PCR; TCRdb keeps only in-frame clonotypes and omits some of them. V, J and clone size are those of that table, while D and trimming were read from the DNA. The table records 70,000 or so clones, about four fifths of them present only once. The CDR3 has 14 residues. V lost 6 bases, J lost 1 base, and 12 bases lay in between. CDR1 is KGHSH and CDR2 is LQKENI in the germline V gene. This clone was counted only a few times. Sequencing was done on a sample of peripheral blood. The receptor's source is a human donor in a cohort sampled during active COVID-19. This chain links TRBV18 with TRBJ2-5; the D gene is possibly TRBD1 (5 bases). CDR3 in amino acids: CASSFGRAQETQYF. CDR3 sequence (DNA): TGTGCCAGCTCCTTCGGCAGGGCCCAAGAGACCCAGTACTTC.